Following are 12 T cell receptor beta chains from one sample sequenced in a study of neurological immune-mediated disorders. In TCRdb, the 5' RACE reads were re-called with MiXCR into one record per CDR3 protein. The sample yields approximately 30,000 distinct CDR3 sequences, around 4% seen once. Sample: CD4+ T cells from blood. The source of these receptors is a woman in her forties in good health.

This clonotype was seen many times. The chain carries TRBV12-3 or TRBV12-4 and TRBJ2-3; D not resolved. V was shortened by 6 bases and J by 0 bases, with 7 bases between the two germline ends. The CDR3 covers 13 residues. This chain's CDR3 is CASRLPSTDTQYF. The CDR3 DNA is TGTGCCAGCAGATTACCCAGCACAGATACGCAGTATTTT.

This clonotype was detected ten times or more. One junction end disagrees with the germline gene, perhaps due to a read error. CDR3 nucleotides: TGTGCTAGCAGCCCGAGACTAGGCGTTATACAAGAGACCCAGTACTTC. Translation gives CASSPRLGVIQETQYF. The V gene is TRBV7-7, the J gene TRBJ2-5, with D tentatively TRBD2 (6 bases). CDR1 SSHAT and CDR2 FNYEAQ come from the germline V gene (reference sequence). CDR3 size: 16 residues.

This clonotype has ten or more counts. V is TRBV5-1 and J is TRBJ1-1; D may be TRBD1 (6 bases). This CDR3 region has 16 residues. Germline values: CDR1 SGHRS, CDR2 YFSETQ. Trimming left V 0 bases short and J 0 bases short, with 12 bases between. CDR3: CASSLARGAMNTEAFF. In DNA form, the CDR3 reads TGCGCCAGCAGCTTGGCCCGGGGGGCCATGAACACTGAAGCTTTCTTT.

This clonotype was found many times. The CDR3: CASSPGHNTEAFF. The CDR3 nucleotides are TGCGCCAGCAGCCCAGGACACAACACTGAAGCTTTCTTT. V is TRBV5-1 and J is TRBJ1-1; D may be TRBD1 (5 bases). V was cut by 4 bases and J by 2 bases, with 9 bases left in between. The CDR3 consists of 13 residues. Germline loops: CDR1 SGHRS, CDR2 YFSETQ.

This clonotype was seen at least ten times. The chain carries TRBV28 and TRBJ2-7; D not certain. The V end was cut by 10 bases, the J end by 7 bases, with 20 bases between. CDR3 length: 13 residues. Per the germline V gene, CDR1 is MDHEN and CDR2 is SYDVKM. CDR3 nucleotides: TGTGCCACCGATGACTCGCGAGAAAGGGAGCAGTACTTC. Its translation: CATDDSREREQYF.

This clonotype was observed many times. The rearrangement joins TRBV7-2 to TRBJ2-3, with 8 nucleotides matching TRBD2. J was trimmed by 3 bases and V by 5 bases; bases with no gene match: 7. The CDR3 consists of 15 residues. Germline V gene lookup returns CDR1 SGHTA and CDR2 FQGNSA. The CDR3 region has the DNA TGTGCCAGCAGCCTTAGCGGGATCCTAACAGATACGCAGTATTTT. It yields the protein CASSLSGILTDTQYF.

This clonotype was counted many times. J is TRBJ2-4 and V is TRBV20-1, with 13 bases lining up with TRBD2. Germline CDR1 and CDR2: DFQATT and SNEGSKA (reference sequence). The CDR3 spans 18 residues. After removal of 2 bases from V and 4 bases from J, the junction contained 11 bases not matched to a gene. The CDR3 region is CSARILAGGAGGKNIQYF. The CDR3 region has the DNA TGCAGTGCTAGAATACTAGCGGGAGGGGCGGGAGGTAAAAACATTCAGTACTTC.

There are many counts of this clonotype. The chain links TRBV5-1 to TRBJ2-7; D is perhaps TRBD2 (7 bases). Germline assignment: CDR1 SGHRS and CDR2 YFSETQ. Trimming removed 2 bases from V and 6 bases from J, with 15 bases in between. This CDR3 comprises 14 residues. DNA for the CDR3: TGCGCCAGCAGCTTAGGGGGAGGGCCTGTCGAGCAGTACTTC. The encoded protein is CASSLGGGPVEQYF.

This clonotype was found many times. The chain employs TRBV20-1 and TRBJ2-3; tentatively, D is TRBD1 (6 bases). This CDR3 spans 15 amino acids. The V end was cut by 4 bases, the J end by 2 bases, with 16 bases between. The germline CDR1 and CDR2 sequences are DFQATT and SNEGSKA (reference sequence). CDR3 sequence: CSATGAPPHTDTQYF. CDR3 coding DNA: TGCAGTGCTACAGGGGCCCCTCCCCACACAGATACGCAGTATTTT.

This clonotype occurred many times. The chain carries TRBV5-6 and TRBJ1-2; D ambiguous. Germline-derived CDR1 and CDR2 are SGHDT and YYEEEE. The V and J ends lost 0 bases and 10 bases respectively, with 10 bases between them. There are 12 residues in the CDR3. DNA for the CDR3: TGTGCCAGCAGCTTGGGGATCCCTCCCTACACCTTC. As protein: CASSLGIPPYTF.

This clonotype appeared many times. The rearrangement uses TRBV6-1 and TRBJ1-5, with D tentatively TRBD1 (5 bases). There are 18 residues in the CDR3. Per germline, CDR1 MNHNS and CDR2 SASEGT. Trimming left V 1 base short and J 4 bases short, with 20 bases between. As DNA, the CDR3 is TGTGCCAGCAGTGAAGGTGGGGCGCGTGGAATGTGGAATCAGCCCCAGCATTTT. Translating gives CASSEGGARGMWNQPQHF.

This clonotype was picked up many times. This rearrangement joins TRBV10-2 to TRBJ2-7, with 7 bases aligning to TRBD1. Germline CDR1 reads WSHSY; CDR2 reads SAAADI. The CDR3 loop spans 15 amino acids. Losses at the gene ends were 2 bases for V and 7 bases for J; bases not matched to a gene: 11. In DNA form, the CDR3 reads TGCGCCAGCAGTGAGAGAGATAGTTGGGGACAGGAGCAGTACTTC. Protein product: CASSERDSWGQEQYF.